This T cell receptor beta chain was obtained from a study of T cells in Graves' hyperthyroidism and ophthalmopathy (dated by TCRdb to about 2019). With respect to the entire study: TCR V-J signatures able to tell the groups apart were searched for in a discovery cohort of 100 patients, of whom 40 to 45 had Graves' ophthalmopathy and around 56 had stable Graves' hyperthyroidism. An independent validation cohort of under 20 hyperthyroidism patients and 15 or so patients who later progressed to ophthalmopathy tested prospective prediction of ophthalmopathy. According to the paper, TCR Vbeta CDR3 sequencing was carried out on about 140 peripheral blood samples, which came from under 50 ophthalmopathy, around 74 hyperthyroidism and approximately 17 progressor patients. Once sampling was done, hyperthyroidism patients were given methimazole at a starting dose of 30 mg daily, whereas ophthalmopathy patients were given high-dose intravenous methylprednisolone. The 75 to 100 discovery patients were divided at random into training and test sets in a 7:3 ratio. In addition, the study compared T-cell repertoires in thyroid tissue and in blood from roughly 6 Graves' hyperthyroidism patients.

The TCR beta CDR3 regions were amplified from the RNA transcripts. For the first round of RT-PCR on the TCR CDR3, the HTBI primer set was used together with the Qiagen OneStep RT-PCR kit. Libraries were constructed in a second round of multiplex PCR, after which size selection and purification were carried out. The libraries were sequenced on an Illumina HiSeq2000 using paired-end 100 bp reads. Concerning the study's data processing: SOAPnuke was used to process the raw data, throwing out any read that contained adapters or uncalled bases, had a mean Phred below 15, or lacked an exact constant-primer or identifier match. COPE v1.2.5 was used to merge high-quality paired reads, and clonotypes were defined as unique nucleotide sequences. MiTCR v1.1 was used to align clonotypes to the IMGT TRBV, TRBD and TRBJ reference segments. Only V-J combinations with frequency above 0.0001, covering roughly 99% of repertoires, were analysed. The TCS score was defined as F50 (clonal expansion) divided by E x V (chaos), with BLOSUM62-based TCRdist calculated between CDR3 peptides within each V-J. Welch's t-statistics and random forest reduced 514 V-J features to fewer than 15, which were used in a naive Bayes classifier (R e1071). Thyroid-blood repertoire similarity was quantified with the Morisita-Horn index. The public reads were reanalyzed by TCRdb: fastp trimming at Q25, MiXCR alignment, in-frame beta chains only. Merged by CDR3 protein, the rows form single entries marked with the most common genes and DNA. The V and J calls reflect TCRdb's pipeline rather than the authors' work. This sample holds 660,000 or so distinct CDR3 sequences; roughly 46% were observed only once. The ten largest account for about 7.7% of the sample.

Any patient with an uncontrolled infection, another autoimmune disease, pregnancy or lactation was excluded. Diagnoses were established on the basis of clinical symptoms, serum thyroxine and TRAb, thyroid ultrasound, and orbital computed tomography. Total RNA was extracted using Trizol reagent, and RNA quality was assessed on an Agilent 2100 Bioanalyzer. In its sample, this clonotype was seen many times. Its antigen remains undetermined. Within one base of it there is no much larger clone, and no base qualities were kept. The paper as a whole reports these results and caveats: In cross-validation, a model built on a 13 V-J signature told ophthalmopathy apart from stable hyperthyroidism with 87.88% sensitivity and around 84% specificity, and in testing the same model reached 80%/75%. During validation, the model predicted progression to ophthalmopathy a median of approximately 6 months ahead of onset, with approximately 71% sensitivity and about 72% specificity. Sample size was not statistically predetermined, and blinding of investigators to group allocation was not performed. Blood samples also contained most of the expanded thyroid clonotypes (frequency above 0.001), which suggests that blood repertoires may reflect thyroid immune responses.

From the germline V gene, CDR1 is KGHDR and CDR2 is SFDVKD. Trimming removed 5 bases from V and 2 bases from J; the gene matches leave 10 bases unexplained. CDR3 length: 16 amino acids, cysteine to phenylalanine. Here the CDR3 DNA is all that survives: 48 bases in frame from base 1. The sample comprised peripheral blood or thyroid tissue (not recorded which). The source is an adult man with Graves' disease, either hyperthyroidism or ophthalmopathy (not recorded which). In this chain, TRBV24-1 is recombined with TRBJ2-5; TRBD1 aligns with 7 central bases. The CDR3 region has the sequence CATSAVLQGSQETQYF. The bases read TGTGCCACCAGTGCCGTCCTACAGGGGAGTCAAGAGACCCAGTACTTC.